This T cell receptor beta chain was documented in a study of cytomegalovirus exposure and HLA in healthy donors. Germline lookup yields CDR1 SGHRS and CDR2 YFSETQ. This CDR3 comprises 15 residues. After removal of 0 bases from V and 9 bases from J, the junction contained 8 bases not matched to a gene. Use of 60 Vbeta and 13 Jbeta primers characterized the PCR. Produced via immunoSEQ multiplex PCR; TCRdb's table is partial and in-frame only. Among roughly 80,000 clones listed, less than 80% were seen once. Healthy bone marrow donors supplied every sample. The chain carries TRBV5-1 and TRBJ2-1; 8 nucleotides agree with TRBD1. This receptor was obtained from a woman between 40 and 55 years old in good health and CMV-seronegative. The sequenced sample consisted of PBMCs. CDR3 DNA sequence: TGCGCCAGCAGCTTGGAAAACAGGGGGGTAGCTGAGCAGTTCTTC. The encoded protein is CASSLENRGVAEQFF.